This T cell receptor (beta chain) was recovered during a study of cytomegalovirus exposure and HLA in healthy donors. Overall study context: Per a later analysis, the roughly 700 first-cohort and 120 validation repertoires shared one platform.

In germline, CDR1 is MNHNS, CDR2 SASEGT. With 6 bases removed from V and 3 bases from J, the gap between germline ends came to 11 bases. This CDR3 contains 13 residues. This clone was seen only once. As yet, its antigen is unknown. Study-wide results and limits: Reported performance of the classifier showed diagnosis of cytomegalovirus status with high specificity and sensitivity. Many donors shared some public TCRs, even though most TCR sequences were rare.

Assay used: immunoSEQ multiplex PCR; TCRdb lists only in-frame clones, some missing. Of about 120,000 clones listed, roughly 88% are singletons. This chain connects TRBV6-1 to TRBJ1-2; no reliable D call. The sample consisted of PBMCs. This clonotype originated in a man between 18 and 29 years old in good health and CMV-seronegative. CDR3 sequence: CASRETADYGYTF. In DNA, the CDR3 is TGTGCCAGCAGAGAGACTGCTGACTATGGCTACACCTTC.